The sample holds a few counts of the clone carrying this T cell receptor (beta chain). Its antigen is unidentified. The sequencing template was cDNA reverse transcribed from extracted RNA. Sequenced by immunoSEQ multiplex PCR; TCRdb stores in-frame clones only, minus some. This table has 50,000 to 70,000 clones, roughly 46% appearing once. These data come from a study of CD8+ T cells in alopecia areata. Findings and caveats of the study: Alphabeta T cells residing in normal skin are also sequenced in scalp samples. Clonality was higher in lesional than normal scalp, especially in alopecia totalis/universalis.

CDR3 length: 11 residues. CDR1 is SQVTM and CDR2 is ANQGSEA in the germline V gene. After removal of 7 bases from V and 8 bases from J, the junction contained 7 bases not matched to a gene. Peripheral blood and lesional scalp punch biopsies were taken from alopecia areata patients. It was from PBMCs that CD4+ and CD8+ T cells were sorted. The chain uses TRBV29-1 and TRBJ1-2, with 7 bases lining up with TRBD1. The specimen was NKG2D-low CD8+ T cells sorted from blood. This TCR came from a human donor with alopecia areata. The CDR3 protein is CSADDRDGYTF. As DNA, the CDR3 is TGCAGCGCCGACGACAGGGACGGCTACACCTTC.